The rows below give T cell receptor beta chains drawn from one sample of a study of shared clonotypes between healthy human individuals. TCRdb's copy holds only in-frame clones and misses some; the assay was immunoSEQ multiplex PCR. This table has about 460,000 clones, 60% to 80% appearing once. Sequencing was performed on PBMCs. The receptors derive from a woman in her thirties or forties in good health. Some clones in this sample may be carry-over from other donors' samples. Each CDR3 is given with its conserved first and last residue. Each record gives: clone size, V gene, J gene, CDR3 protein. A row's size may be missing; if present it is once, few, many or a size class.

NA,TRBV7-2,TRBJ2-3,CASSLGARTGTDTQYF
NA,TRBV5-1,TRBJ2-3,CASSLGFGTDTQYF
NA,TRBV19,TRBJ1-2,CASSNRGANYGYTF
NA,TRBV7-8,TRBJ2-1,CASSLVRYNEQFF
NA,TRBV7-9,TRBJ2-7,CASSLAPAGGEQHF
NA,TRBV5-1,TRBJ2-2,CASSLAGGLEGNTGELFF
NA,TRBV7-9,TRBJ1-1,CASSEVQGTEAFF
NA,TRBV10-3,TRBJ1-2,CAIGGQGSDYGYTF
few,TRBV5-1,TRBJ1-3,CASSPGWPSGNTIYF
NA,TRBV5-4,TRBJ2-7,CASSLLAGAYEQYF
NA,TRBV10-3,TRBJ2-3,CAISGGLASDTQYF
few,TRBV21-1,TRBJ2-7,CASSKGRTGLYEQYF
NA,TRBV30,TRBJ2-3,CAWAQEGPDTQYF
NA,TRBV7-2,TRBJ2-7,CASSSGLAGEDEQYF
NA,TRBV19,TRBJ1-5,CASSWGGLLGQPQHF
NA,TRBV5-1,TRBJ1-2,CASSLDGTYGYTF
many,TRBV11-1,TRBJ1-1,CASSRDRGTTEAFF
few,TRBV5-1,TRBJ2-2,CASSRRQTNTGELFF
many,TRBV4-1,TRBJ2-3,CASSNLGLAGKRTTDTQYF
few,TRBV29-1,TRBJ2-5,CSVGGGRETQYF
NA,TRBV30,TRBJ2-5,CAWSEGFFGETQYF
NA,TRBV7-9,TRBJ1-1,CASSLAPTGAITEAFF
NA,TRBV9,TRBJ2-6,CASSVDPSGANVLTF
NA,TRBV11-1,TRBJ2-2,CASSRGGATGELFF